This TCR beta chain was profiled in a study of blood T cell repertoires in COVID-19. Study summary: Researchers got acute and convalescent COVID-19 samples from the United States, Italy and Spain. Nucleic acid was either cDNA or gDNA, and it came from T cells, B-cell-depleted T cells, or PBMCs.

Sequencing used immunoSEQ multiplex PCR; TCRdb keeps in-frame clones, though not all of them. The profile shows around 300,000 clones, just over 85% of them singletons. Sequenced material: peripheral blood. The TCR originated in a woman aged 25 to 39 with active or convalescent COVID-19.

The CDR3 region has the DNA TGTGCCAGCAACAAAGGACAGGTTTCAGGAAACACCATATATTTT. Its translation is CASNKGQVSGNTIYF. The chain uses TRBV7-9 and TRBJ1-3, with 7 bases fitting TRBD1. Germline loops: CDR1 SEHNR, CDR2 FQNEAQ (reference sequence). CDR3 length: 15 residues. Trimming cost V 7 bases and J 4 bases; bases outside gene matches: 10.